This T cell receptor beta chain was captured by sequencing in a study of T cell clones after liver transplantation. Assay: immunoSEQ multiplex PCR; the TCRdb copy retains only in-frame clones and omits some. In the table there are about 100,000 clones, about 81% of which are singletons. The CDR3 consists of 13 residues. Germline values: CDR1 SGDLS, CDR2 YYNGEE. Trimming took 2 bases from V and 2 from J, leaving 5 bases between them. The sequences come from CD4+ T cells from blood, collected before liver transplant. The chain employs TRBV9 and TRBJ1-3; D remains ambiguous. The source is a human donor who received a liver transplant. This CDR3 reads CASSVQPGNTIYF. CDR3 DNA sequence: TGTGCCAGCAGCGTCCAACCTGGAAACACCATATATTTT.